Only one count was recorded for the clone carrying this T cell receptor (beta chain). Its antigen is not identified. This entry comes from a study of long-term antiretroviral therapy in people with HIV. Version v3.0 of the immunoSEQ assay ran at survey level. Assay: immunoSEQ multiplex PCR; the TCRdb copy retains only in-frame clones and omits some. This table holds 25,000 to 30,000 clones, over 85% found once. Between the trimmed V and J ends, which lost 8 bases and 0 bases, there was a span of 13 bases. The CDR3 length is 15 residues. Germline assignment: CDR1 LNHNV and CDR2 YYDKDF (reference sequence). Study-wide results and caveats: Specimens of blood were obtained during about 2004 to 2018, possibly under older ART regimens. ART was followed by higher diversity that remained below transplant donor controls. Comparison with controls showed narrower CDR3 length ranges in HIV repertoires. Clones with expansion before ART led the repertoire at all time points.

Specimen: unsorted PBMCs, collected 6.2 years after starting antiretroviral therapy. This TCR came from a man between 35 and 55 years old with HIV. The chain is built from TRBV15 and TRBJ1-4; D gene ambiguous. The CDR3, as DNA: TGTGCCACCGCCCCGGACGGTGCAACTAATGAAAAACTGTTTTTT. Amino acid sequence: CATAPDGATNEKLFF.